Below, 20 T cell receptor beta chains from the same sample are listed, as sequenced in a study of CD8 T cells in ankylosing spondylitis. TCRdb re-called the 5' RACE reads with MiXCR, one entry per CDR3 protein. The sample lists a few hundred thousand distinct CDR3 sequences, about 18% occurring once. Sequencing was carried out using blood, either unsorted or a sorted T cell fraction (not recorded which). These receptors were taken from a male donor with ankylosing spondylitis or in good health (not recorded which).

This clonotype has at least ten counts. The J gene is TRBJ2-2, the V gene TRBV7-9; TRBD1 matches at 10 bases. Trimming at V came to 5 bases and at J to 6 bases, leaving 6 bases not matched to a gene. This CDR3 contains 15 residues. Per the germline V gene, CDR1 is SEHNR and CDR2 is FQNEAQ (reference sequence). As DNA, the CDR3 is TGTGCCAGCAGCCCGGGACAGGGGTTACCCGGGGAGCTGTTTTTT. Translated: CASSPGQGLPGELFF.

In its sample, this clonotype was seen a few times. This chain uses TRBV29-1 with TRBJ2-1, with D possibly being TRBD1 (6 bases). The length of the CDR3 is 13 residues. The germline V gene encodes CDR1 SQVTM and CDR2 ANQGSEA. V was trimmed by 3 bases and J by 9 bases, leaving 15 bases between them. The CDR3 nucleotides are TGCAGCGTTGACGAGGGCCTCAGGGGTGAGCAGTTCTTC. Protein: CSVDEGLRGEQFF.

The V gene is TRBV12-3 or TRBV12-4, the J gene TRBJ1-3, with 9 bases fitting TRBD1. Unmatched junction bases numbered 7, after V lost 7 bases and J lost 0 bases. CDR3 length: 16 amino acids. The CDR3 reads CASNVPGQGSGNTIYF. CDR3 DNA: TGTGCCAGCAATGTTCCGGGACAGGGCTCTGGAAACACCATATATTTT.

In its sample, this clonotype was seen many times. The rearrangement uses TRBV10-3 and TRBJ1-1; unclear D gene. V dropped 0 bases and J dropped 8 bases, with 7 bases sitting between them. The CDR3 spans 12 residues. Germline V gene data show CDR1 as ENHRY and CDR2 as SYGVKD. CDR3 nucleotide sequence: TGTGCCATCAGTGAGTCTCGCAGGGAAGCTTTCTTT. This encodes CAISESRREAFF.

This clonotype was counted a few times. The rearrangement uses TRBV27 and TRBJ2-7; D is undetermined. CDR1 and CDR2 from the germline V gene are MNHEY and SMNVEV (reference sequence). The V gene lost 4 bases and the J gene lost 2 bases, with 18 bases spanning the gap. This CDR3 has 16 amino acids. The CDR3 loop reads CASSSYSVGKAYEQYF. The CDR3 DNA reads TGTGCCAGCAGTTCGTATTCCGTGGGAAAAGCCTACGAGCAGTACTTC.

This clonotype was observed a few times. V and J are TRBV29-1 and TRBJ1-4; the D is unclear. Germline V CDR1 and CDR2: SQVTM, ANQGSEA. The CDR3 extends over 13 amino acids. V shed 4 bases and J shed 5 bases, with 11 bases lying between them. The CDR3 bases are TGCAGCGTTGGACTGCCCAACAATGAAAAACTGTTTTTT. This encodes CSVGLPNNEKLFF.

This clonotype has just a few counts. The chain is built from TRBV7-9 and TRBJ2-1; D is possibly TRBD1 (6 bases). Per the germline V gene, CDR1 is SEHNR and CDR2 is FQNEAQ (reference sequence). The CDR3 is 13 residues long. The germline V and J ends were trimmed by 1 base and 9 bases, with 10 bases remaining between them. CDR3 DNA sequence: TGTGCCAGCAGCTTAGTTGGGGGCGTTGAGCAGTTCTTC. Protein sequence: CASSLVGGVEQFF.

The chain couples TRBV12-3 or TRBV12-4 to TRBJ2-7, with 8 bases identical to TRBD1. J lost 3 bases, V lost 4 bases, and 5 bases had no gene match. There are 14 residues in the CDR3. The CDR3 sequence: CASSSHGQGYEQYF. For the CDR3, the DNA is TGTGCCAGCAGTTCCCACGGACAGGGCTACGAGCAGTACTTC.

In its sample, this clonotype was seen a few times. The V gene is TRBV29-1, the J gene TRBJ2-2; TRBD1 agrees at 7 bases. V was clipped by 7 bases and J by 0 bases; unmatched bases: 5. The CDR3 sequence is 14 residues long. Per germline, CDR1 SQVTM and CDR2 ANQGSEA. CDR3 DNA sequence: TGCAGCGCCGCCGGGACAGCGAACACCGGGGAGCTGTTTTTT. Translated: CSAAGTANTGELFF.

This chain's CDR3 is CASSSRVGNTDTQYF. As DNA, the CDR3 is TGTGCCAGCAGCTCCCGGGTCGGGAACACAGATACGCAGTATTTT. The chain uses TRBV9 and TRBJ2-3, with D perhaps TRBD2 (5 bases). The germline V gene has CDR1 SGDLS and CDR2 YYNGEE. V lost 4 bases to trimming and J lost 2 bases, with 14 bases between them. The CDR3 is 15 residues long.

This clonotype was counted ten times or more. The rearrangement links TRBV5-1 to TRBJ2-4; D unclear. V lost 1 base and J lost 0, with 14 bases in between. Germline CDR1 SGHRS, CDR2 YFSETQ. The length of the CDR3 is 17 residues. This chain's CDR3 is CASSLLGKALAKNIQYF. The CDR3 nucleotides read TGCGCCAGCAGCTTGCTAGGGAAGGCCCTAGCCAAAAACATTCAGTACTTC.

This clonotype occurred a few times. The genes are TRBV6-1 and TRBJ2-1, with D uncertain. This CDR3 region has 12 residues. In germline, CDR1 is MNHNS, CDR2 SASEGT. V lost 8 bases, J lost 8 bases, and 13 bases lay in between. In nucleotides, the CDR3 is TGTGCCAGCCTCACCTGGCCGGATGAGCAGTTCTTC. Translated: CASLTWPDEQFF.

The chain combines TRBV4-1 with TRBJ1-6; possibly TRBD1 for D (5 bases). The CDR3 has 16 residues. Trimming stripped 2 bases from V and 6 bases from J, with 14 bases between. Germline lookup yields CDR1 MGHRA and CDR2 YSYEKL. The chain's CDR3 is CASSQLTVPANSPLHF. Written as DNA, the CDR3 is TGCGCCAGCAGCCAATTGACAGTGCCAGCTAATTCACCCCTCCACTTT.

This clonotype was recorded a few times. V usage is TRBV6-2 or TRBV6-3 and J usage is TRBJ1-5; D is unresolved. The V end was cut by 0 bases, the J end by 7 bases, with 10 bases between. This CDR3 has 14 amino acids. Germline CDR1 is MNHEY and CDR2 is SVGEGT. As DNA, the CDR3 is TGTGCCAGCAGTTACTCGCCAGTTAAACAGCCCCAGCATTTT. Residues: CASSYSPVKQPQHF.

V is TRBV4-3 and J is TRBJ2-2; maybe TRBD2 (6 bases). CDR3 length: 15 amino acids. Trimming took 0 bases from V and 7 from J, leaving 12 bases between them. Germline V CDR1 and CDR2: LGHNA, YSLEER. The CDR3 coding sequence is TGCGCCAGCAGCCAAGATCGCGGGACGGACGGGGAGCTGTTTTTT. Encoded protein: CASSQDRGTDGELFF.

This clonotype appeared a few times. The V and J genes are TRBV12-3 or TRBV12-4 and TRBJ2-2, with D maybe TRBD2 (6 bases). This CDR3 spans 15 amino acids. The V gene lost 7 bases and the J gene lost 3 bases, with 15 bases spanning the gap. As DNA, the CDR3 is TGTGCCAGCACTCCGGTCGGAGGGGACACCGGGGAGCTGTTTTTT. Protein: CASTPVGGDTGELFF.

The V call is TRBV4-3, the J call TRBJ2-7, with 7 nucleotides matching TRBD2. The CDR3 extends over 15 amino acids. Unmatched junction bases numbered 7, after V lost 0 bases and J lost 5 bases. CDR1 LGHNA and CDR2 YSLEER come from the germline V gene. The CDR3 loop is CASSQETTGGNEQYF. The DNA of the CDR3 is TGCGCCAGCAGCCAAGAGACGACGGGAGGAAACGAGCAGTACTTC.

The V call is TRBV6-6, the J call TRBJ2-1, with D maybe TRBD2 (5 bases). Trimming pared 4 bases from V and 9 bases from J, leaving 13 bases between. Germline-derived CDR1 and CDR2 are MNHNY and SVGAGI (reference sequence). The CDR3 sequence is 13 residues long. CDR3: CASSSGLLSEQFF. The CDR3 DNA follows: TGTGCCAGCAGTTCCGGACTCCTCAGTGAGCAGTTCTTC.

This chain connects TRBV4-2 to TRBJ2-1, with 13 bases lining up with TRBD2. Trimming removed 5 bases from V and 7 bases from J; junction bases left unmatched: 20. The CDR3 covers 20 residues. Germline CDR1 LGHNA, CDR2 YNFKEQ. Here the CDR3 reads CASSAGHRDGTSGIGNEQFF. The CDR3, as DNA: TGTGCCAGCAGCGCCGGTCACAGGGACGGGACTAGCGGGATCGGGAATGAGCAGTTCTTC.

This clonotype was counted only a few times. The genes are TRBV10-3 and TRBJ2-7; D not certain. V lost 0 bases to trimming and J lost 3 bases, with 15 bases between them. This CDR3 spans 16 amino acids. Germline V gene lookup returns CDR1 ENHRY and CDR2 SYGVKD. CDR3 bases: TGTGCCATCAGTGAGTCTAGCCGACACTCTTTCTACGAGCAGTACTTC. Translation gives CAISESSRHSFYEQYF.